This T cell receptor beta chain was found in a study of T cells in Graves' hyperthyroidism and ophthalmopathy. Notes on this clonotype: Its target is not known.

Patients were excluded because of uncontrolled infection, other autoimmune disease, pregnancy or lactation. Diagnosis rested on symptoms, serum thyroxine and TRAb, thyroid ultrasound, and orbital computed tomography. Per the germline V gene, CDR1 is MDHEN and CDR2 is SYDVKM. V shed 6 bases and J shed 2 bases, with 9 bases lying between them. CDR3 size: 13 residues. The CDR3 regions of TCR beta were amplified from RNA transcripts. RT-PCR in the first round (using the HTBI primer set) targeted the TCR CDR3. MiXCR, applied by TCRdb to the multiplex PCR reads, yields one record per CDR3 protein. The sample lists fewer than 500,000 distinct CDR3 sequences; around an eighth were seen once. Whole-study results and caveats: Stable hyperthyroidism was told apart from ophthalmopathy by a model built on 13 V-J features.

Sequenced material: blood. The chain is built from TRBV28 and TRBJ2-3; D not certain. This sequence was found in a man aged 30 to 45 with Graves' hyperthyroidism that later progressed to Graves' ophthalmopathy. The CDR3 bases are TGTGCCAGCAGCTTGTCCAACACAGATACGCAGTATTTT. Its translation: CASSLSNTDTQYF.